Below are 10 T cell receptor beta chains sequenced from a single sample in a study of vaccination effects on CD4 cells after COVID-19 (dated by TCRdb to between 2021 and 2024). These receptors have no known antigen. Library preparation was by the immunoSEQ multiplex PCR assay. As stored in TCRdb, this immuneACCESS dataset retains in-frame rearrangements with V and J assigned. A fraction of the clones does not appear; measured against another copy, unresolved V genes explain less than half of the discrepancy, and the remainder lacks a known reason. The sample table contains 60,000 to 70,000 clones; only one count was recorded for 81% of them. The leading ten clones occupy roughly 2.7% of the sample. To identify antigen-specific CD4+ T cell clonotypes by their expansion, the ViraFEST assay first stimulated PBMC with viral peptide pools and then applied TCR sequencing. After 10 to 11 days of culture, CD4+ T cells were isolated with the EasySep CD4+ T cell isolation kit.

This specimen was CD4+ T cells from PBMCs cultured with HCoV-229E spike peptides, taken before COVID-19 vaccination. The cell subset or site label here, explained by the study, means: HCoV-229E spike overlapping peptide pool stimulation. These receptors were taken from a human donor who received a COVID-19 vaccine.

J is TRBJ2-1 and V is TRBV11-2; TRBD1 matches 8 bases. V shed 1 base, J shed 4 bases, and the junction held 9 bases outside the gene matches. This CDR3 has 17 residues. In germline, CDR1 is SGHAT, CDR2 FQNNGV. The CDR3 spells CASSLAPPGGQYNEQFF. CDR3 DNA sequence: TGTGCCAGCAGCTTAGCCCCTCCAGGGGGCCAATACAATGAGCAGTTCTTC.

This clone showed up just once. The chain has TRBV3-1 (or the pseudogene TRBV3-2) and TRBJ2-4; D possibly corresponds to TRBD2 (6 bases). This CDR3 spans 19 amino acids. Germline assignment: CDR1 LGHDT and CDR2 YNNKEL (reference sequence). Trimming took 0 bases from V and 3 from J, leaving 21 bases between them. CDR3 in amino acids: CASSQDWRAGRLNKNIQYF. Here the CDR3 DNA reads TGTGCCAGCAGCCAAGATTGGAGGGCGGGCAGGCTGAACAAAAACATTCAGTACTTC.

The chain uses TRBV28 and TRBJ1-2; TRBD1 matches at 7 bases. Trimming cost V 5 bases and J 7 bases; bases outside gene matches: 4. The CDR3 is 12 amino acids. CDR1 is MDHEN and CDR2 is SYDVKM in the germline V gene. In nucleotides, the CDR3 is TGTGCCAGCAGTCGACAGGGCGGTGGCTACACCTTC. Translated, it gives CASSRQGGGYTF.

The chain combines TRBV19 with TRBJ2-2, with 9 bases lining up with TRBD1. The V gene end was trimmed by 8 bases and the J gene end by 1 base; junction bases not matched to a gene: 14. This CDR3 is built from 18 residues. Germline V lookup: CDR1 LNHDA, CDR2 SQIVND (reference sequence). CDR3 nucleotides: TGTGCCAGTTTACCCTGGACAGGGGCGACTGTGAACACCGGGGAGCTGTTTTTT. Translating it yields CASLPWTGATVNTGELFF.

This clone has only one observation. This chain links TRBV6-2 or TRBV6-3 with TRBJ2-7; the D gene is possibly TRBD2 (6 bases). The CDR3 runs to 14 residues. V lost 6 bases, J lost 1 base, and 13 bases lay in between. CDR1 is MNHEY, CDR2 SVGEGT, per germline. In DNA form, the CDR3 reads TGTGCCAGCAGCGACCCAGGGACTTCCTACGAGCAGTACGTC. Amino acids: CASSDPGTSYEQYV.

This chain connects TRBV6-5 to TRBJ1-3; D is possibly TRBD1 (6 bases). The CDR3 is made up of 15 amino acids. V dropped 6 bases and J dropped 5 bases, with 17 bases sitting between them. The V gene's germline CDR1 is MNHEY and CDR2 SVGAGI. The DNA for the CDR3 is TGTGCCAGCAGAGATCACAGGGACTCACGAAACACCATATATTTT. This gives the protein CASRDHRDSRNTIYF.

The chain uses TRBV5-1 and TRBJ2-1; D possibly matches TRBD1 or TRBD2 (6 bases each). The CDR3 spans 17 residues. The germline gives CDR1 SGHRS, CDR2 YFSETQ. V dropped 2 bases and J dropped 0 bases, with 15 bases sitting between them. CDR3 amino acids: CASSLAAGTSSYNEQFF. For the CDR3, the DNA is TGCGCCAGCAGCTTAGCCGCGGGGACAAGCTCCTACAATGAGCAGTTCTTC.

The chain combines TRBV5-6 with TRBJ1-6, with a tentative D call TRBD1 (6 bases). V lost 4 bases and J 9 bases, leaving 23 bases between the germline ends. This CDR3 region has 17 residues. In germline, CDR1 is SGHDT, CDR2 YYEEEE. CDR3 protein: CASSPGGTTGFFSPLHF. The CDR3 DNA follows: TGTGCCAGCAGCCCGGGGGGAACCACAGGGTTCTTTTCACCCCTCCACTTT.

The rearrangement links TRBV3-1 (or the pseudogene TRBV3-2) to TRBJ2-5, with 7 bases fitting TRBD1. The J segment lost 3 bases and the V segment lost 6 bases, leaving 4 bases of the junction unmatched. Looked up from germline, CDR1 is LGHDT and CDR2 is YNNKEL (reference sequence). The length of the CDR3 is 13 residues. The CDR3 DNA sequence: TGTGCCAGCAGGGGGGACAGAAAAGAGACCCAGTACTTC. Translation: CASRGDRKETQYF.

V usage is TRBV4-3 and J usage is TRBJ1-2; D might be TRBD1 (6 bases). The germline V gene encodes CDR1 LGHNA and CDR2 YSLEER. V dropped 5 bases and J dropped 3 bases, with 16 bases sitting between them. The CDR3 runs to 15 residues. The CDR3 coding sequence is TGCGCCAGCAGCTACCGGGGGGGGGCTGACTATGGCTACACCTTC. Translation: CASSYRGGADYGYTF.